The TCR beta chain described here comes from a study of molecular identifiers for immune sequencing clone quantification listed by TCRdb under 2018. Regarding the research as a whole: For a replicate experiment, the RNA from either roughly 18,000 or 92,000 naive CD8 T cells was divided into five aliquots, and four of those aliquots went on to sequencing. This methods study benchmarked molecular-identifier clustering-based TCR repertoire sequencing (MIDCIRS) and TCR RNA copy counting, using CD8 T cells to do so. The study at large found these results: When barcode sub-clustering was left out, chimeric consensus sequences inflated TCR diversity, with chimeras reaching as high as 47%. The naive libraries included spiked-in Jurkat TCR RNA (10 copies' worth), and this Jurkat TCR RNA is not part of the donor repertoire. Modeling indicated about 3.1 TCR RNA copies recovered per cell, compared with around 11 by digital PCR, which implies a capture efficiency of approximately 31%. In CMV-specific effector cells, clones with more than 20 RNA copies accounted for over 98% of molecules, whereas in naive cells such clones accounted for under 1%. Highly expanded clone sizes could be underestimated because identical TCR molecules may share a barcode. Spiked-in Jurkat TCR RNA equivalent to a single cell was reported to be detectable even among 750,000 to 1,000,000 naive CD8 T cells.

Including the terminal cysteine and phenylalanine, the CDR3 comprises 15 residues. The DNA shown is the 45-base CDR3, in frame from base 1. CDR1 and CDR2, looked up from the germline V gene, are SGHAT and FQNNGV. A word on this clonotype: Its antigen is still unknown. A clone one base away is much larger, so this may be a read error.

Libraries of naive CD8 T cells were generated from around 20,000 to 990,000 sorted cells, with 10%, 30% or 50% of the purified RNA used. On a BD FACSAria II, naive CD8 T cells were FACS-sorted as CD8+CD4-CCR7+CD45RA+ and collected into RLT Plus buffer. To test detection sensitivity, Jurkat RNA equal to about nine TCR copies was added to samples of 20,000-1,000,000 naive CD8 T cells. CD8 T cells were enriched using RosetteSep CD8+ T Cell Enrichment Cocktail and Ficoll-Paque, and the enriched cells then underwent ACK red cell lysis. The library was produced with PCR. The instrument given in TCRdb is Illumina HiSeq 4000. Preparation of bulk TCR libraries followed a previously described approach, with the TCR primers listed in Table S5. The Qiagen AllPrep DNA/RNA kit was used to purify total RNA. Reads from multiple sequencing runs of the same library were pooled before analysis. The study's processing was this. Reads were retained only if the reads had an exact TCR constant sequence, and the retained reads were trimmed to 150 nt and grouped according to their 12-nt molecular barcodes. Reads in each barcode group were sub-clustered using a 15% Levenshtein threshold, and a quality-weighted consensus sequence was built for each RNA molecule. Non-functional sequences were excluded, and lower-count sequences lying one edit away from another sequence were also excluded. On the basis of fitting two negative binomial distributions, barcode sub-clusters with fewer than 20% of the maximum read count were discarded. TCRdb's own reprocessing of the public reads used fastp at Q25 and MiXCR and kept productive beta chains. Identical CDR3 proteins give one entry, which carries the most common genes and DNA. TCRdb assigned the V and J calls; the authors' analysis was not used. This sample holds approximately 670,000 distinct CDR3 sequences; about 20% were observed only once. 0.85% to 0.9% of the sample is held by the ten biggest clonotypes.

The chain is assembled from TRBV11-2 and TRBJ2-5; the D gene cannot be resolved reliably. The receptor was derived from a human donor in good health. Some libraries in this study had Jurkat cell RNA spiked in. The sequencing sample was made of naive CD8+ T cells from blood, with Jurkat cell RNA spiked in. What this sample's cell subset or site label stands for: FACS-sorted CD8+CD4-CCR7+CD45RA+ naive T cells. The nucleotide sequence is given as TGTGCCAGCAACTTATCTGCAGAAAGCCAAGAGACCCAGTACTTC. Its translation reads: CASNLSAESQETQYF.